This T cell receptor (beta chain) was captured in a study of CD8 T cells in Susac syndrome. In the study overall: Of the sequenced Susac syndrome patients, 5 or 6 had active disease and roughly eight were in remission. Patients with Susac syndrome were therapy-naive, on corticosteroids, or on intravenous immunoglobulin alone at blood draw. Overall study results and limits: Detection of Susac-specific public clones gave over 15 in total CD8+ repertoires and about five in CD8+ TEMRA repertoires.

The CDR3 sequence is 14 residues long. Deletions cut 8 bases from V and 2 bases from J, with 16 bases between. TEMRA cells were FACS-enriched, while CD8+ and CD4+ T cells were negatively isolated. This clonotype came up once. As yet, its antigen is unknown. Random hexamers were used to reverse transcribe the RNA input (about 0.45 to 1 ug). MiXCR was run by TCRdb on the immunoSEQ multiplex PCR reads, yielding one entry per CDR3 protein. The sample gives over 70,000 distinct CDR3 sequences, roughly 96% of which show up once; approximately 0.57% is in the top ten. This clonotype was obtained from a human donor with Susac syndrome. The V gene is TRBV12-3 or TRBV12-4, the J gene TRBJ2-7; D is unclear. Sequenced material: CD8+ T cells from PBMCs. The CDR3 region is CASEGPFRPYEQYF. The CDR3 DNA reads TGTGCCAGCGAAGGGCCATTCAGGCCCTACGAGCAGTACTTC.